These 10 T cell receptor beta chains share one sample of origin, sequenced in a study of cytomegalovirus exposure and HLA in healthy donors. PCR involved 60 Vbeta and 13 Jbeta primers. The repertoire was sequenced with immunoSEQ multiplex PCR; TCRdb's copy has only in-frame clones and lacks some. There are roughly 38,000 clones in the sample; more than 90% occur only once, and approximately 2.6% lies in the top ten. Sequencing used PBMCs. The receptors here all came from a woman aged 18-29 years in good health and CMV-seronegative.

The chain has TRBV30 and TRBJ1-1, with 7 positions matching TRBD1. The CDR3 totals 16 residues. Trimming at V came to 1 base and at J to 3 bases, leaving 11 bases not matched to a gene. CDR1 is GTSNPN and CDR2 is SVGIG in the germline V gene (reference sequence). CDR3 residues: CAWSDTRQGSDTEAFF. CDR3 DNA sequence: TGTGCCTGGAGTGACACCAGACAGGGATCGGACACTGAAGCTTTCTTT.

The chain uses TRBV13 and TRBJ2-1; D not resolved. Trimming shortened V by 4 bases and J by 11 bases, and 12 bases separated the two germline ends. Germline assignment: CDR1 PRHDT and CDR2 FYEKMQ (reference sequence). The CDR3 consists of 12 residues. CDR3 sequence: CASSWAPTQQFF. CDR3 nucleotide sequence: TGTGCCAGCAGCTGGGCCCCAACCCAGCAGTTCTTC.

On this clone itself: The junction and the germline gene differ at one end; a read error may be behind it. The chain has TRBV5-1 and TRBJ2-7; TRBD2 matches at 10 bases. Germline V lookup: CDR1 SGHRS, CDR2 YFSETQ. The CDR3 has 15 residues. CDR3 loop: CASSLLAGGSHEQYF. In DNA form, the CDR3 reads TGCGCCAGCAGCTTGTTAGCGGGAGGCTCCCACGAGCAGTACTTC.

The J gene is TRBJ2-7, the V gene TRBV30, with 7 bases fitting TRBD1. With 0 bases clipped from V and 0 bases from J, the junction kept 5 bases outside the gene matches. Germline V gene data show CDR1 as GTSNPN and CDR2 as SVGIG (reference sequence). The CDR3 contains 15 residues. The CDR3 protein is CAWSVGTDYSYEQYF. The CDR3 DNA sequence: TGTGCCTGGAGTGTCGGGACAGACTACTCCTACGAGCAGTACTTC.

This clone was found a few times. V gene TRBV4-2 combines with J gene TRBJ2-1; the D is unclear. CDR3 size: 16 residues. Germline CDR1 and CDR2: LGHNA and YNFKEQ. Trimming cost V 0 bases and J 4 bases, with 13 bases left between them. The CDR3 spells CASSQENGAGYNEQFF. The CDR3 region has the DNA TGTGCCAGCAGCCAAGAGAACGGCGCAGGATACAATGAGCAGTTCTTC.

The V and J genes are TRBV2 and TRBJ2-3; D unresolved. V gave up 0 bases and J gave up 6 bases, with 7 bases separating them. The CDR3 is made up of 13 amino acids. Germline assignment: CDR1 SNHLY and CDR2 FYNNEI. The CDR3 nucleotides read TGTGCCAGCAGTGAAGCGACCGGGGATACGCAGTATTTT. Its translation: CASSEATGDTQYF.

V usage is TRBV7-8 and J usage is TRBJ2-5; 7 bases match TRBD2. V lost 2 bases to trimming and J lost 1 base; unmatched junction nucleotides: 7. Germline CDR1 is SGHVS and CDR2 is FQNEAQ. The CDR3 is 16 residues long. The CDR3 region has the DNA TGTGCCAGCAGCTTATATGGGGGGGGAGGCCAAGAGACCCAGTACTTC. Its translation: CASSLYGGGGQETQYF.

The CDR3 here is CASSLGTGSSYNEQFF. The CDR3 DNA follows: TGTGCCAGCAGCTTGGGGACAGGGAGCTCCTACAATGAGCAGTTCTTC. This chain uses TRBV5-6 with TRBJ2-1; 8 bases fit TRBD1. CDR3 length: 16 residues. Losses at the gene ends were 0 bases for V and 0 bases for J; bases not matched to a gene: 2. Germline V CDR1 and CDR2: SGHDT, YYEEEE. The complete variable domain, with remaining parts taken from reference TRBV5-6 and TRBJ2-1, reads DAGVTQSPTHLIKTRGQQVTLRCSPKSGHDTVSWYQQALGQGPQFIFQYYEEEERQRGNFPDRFSGHQFPNYSSELNVNALLLGDSALYLCASSLGTGSSYNEQFFGPGTRLTVL.

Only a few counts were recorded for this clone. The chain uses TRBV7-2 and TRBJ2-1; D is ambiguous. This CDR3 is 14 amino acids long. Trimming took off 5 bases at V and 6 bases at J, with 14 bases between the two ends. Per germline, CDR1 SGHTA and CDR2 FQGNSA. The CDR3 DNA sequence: TGTGCCAGCAGCCCCTTTAATCCGGGCAATGAGCAGTTCTTC. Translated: CASSPFNPGNEQFF.

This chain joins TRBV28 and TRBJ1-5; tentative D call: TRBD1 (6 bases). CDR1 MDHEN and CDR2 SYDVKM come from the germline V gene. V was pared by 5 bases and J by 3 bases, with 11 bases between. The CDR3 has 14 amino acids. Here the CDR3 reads CASSQGLTNQPQHF. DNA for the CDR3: TGTGCCAGCAGTCAGGGGCTTACCAATCAGCCCCAGCATTTT.